This record looks at one TCR beta chain sequence and its context. The record originates from a study of beta chain features in type 1 diabetes. V lost 4 bases, J lost 10 bases, and 20 bases lay in between. Germline CDR1 and CDR2: SGHVS and FQNEAQ. The CDR3 runs to 15 residues. Sequencing targeted expressed TCRB transcripts, as all isolated RNA had been reverse transcribed. An average of approximately 3.6 million reads was obtained for naive, central memory and regulatory T cell samples. Sequencing used immunoSEQ multiplex PCR; TCRdb keeps in-frame clones, though not all of them. The profile shows hundreds of thousands of clones, about 15% of them singletons. Using CD45RO/CCR7/CD25/CD127/CD95/CD27, CD4+ naive, central memory, regulatory and stem cell-like memory cells were sorted. Every sorted population was more than 95% pure.

The sequence was obtained from a man younger than 45 in good health. Specimen: naive CD4+ T cells from blood. The chain uses TRBV7-8 and TRBJ2-1; possibly TRBD1 or TRBD2 for D (5 bases each). In nucleotides, the CDR3 is TGTGCCAGCAGCTCAGACCTCGGGGCAAGTGTCGAGCAGTTCTTC. As protein: CASSSDLGASVEQFF.